These 21 T cell receptor beta chains were all obtained from the same sample, sequenced in a study of cytomegalovirus exposure and HLA in healthy donors (dated by TCRdb to 2015 to 2018). The method was the immunoSEQ multiplex PCR assay. For the multiplex PCR, a mixture combining 60 forward primers for TCR Vbeta segments and 13 reverse primers for TCR Jbeta segments was used. In its TCRdb copy, this immuneACCESS table keeps in-frame sequences only and misses some clones. Where compared with another copy, unresolved V genes explain less than half of these, and the others have no known cause. The sample table lists 97,000 or so clones, under 75% of them with a count of one. The top ten clones comprise 2% to 2.5% of the sample. Sequenced sample: PBMCs. These receptors all come from a middle-aged man in good health and CMV-seronegative.

This clone turned up a few times. The chain is built from TRBV14 and TRBJ2-3, with a tentative D call TRBD2 (5 bases). Germline-derived CDR1 and CDR2 are SGHDN and FVKESK. The CDR3 has 16 amino acids. With 4 bases removed from V and 2 bases from J, the gap between germline ends came to 16 bases. Here the CDR3 DNA reads TGTGCCAGCAGCCCCCCCCGCGGGTGGCCCACAGATACGCAGTATTTT. Amino acids: CASSPPRGWPTDTQYF.

This chain connects TRBV10-3 to TRBJ2-7; TRBD2 matches at 12 bases. The length of the CDR3 is 14 residues. V trimming: 5 bases; J trimming: 3 bases; junction bases outside the gene matches: 2. Germline V gene lookup returns CDR1 ENHRY and CDR2 SYGVKD. The DNA for the CDR3 is TGTGCCATCAGTCCGACTAGCGGGAGCTACGAGCAGTACTTC. This encodes CAISPTSGSYEQYF.

This CDR3 is CAWAKSTYNEQFF. CDR3 DNA sequence: TGTGCCTGGGCTAAGTCCACCTACAATGAGCAGTTCTTC. The genes are TRBV30 and TRBJ2-1; D is unclear. Between the trimmed V and J ends, which lost 5 bases and 2 bases, there was a span of 10 bases. This CDR3 contains 13 residues. Germline assignment: CDR1 GTSNPN and CDR2 SVGIG (reference sequence).

The rearrangement joins TRBV15 to TRBJ1-1; 11 bases fit TRBD1. This CDR3 region has 15 residues. V shed 3 bases, J shed 4 bases, and the junction held 4 bases outside the gene matches. The V gene's germline CDR1 is LNHNV and CDR2 YYDKDF (reference sequence). CDR3 protein: CATSRDRGLRTEAFF. Written as DNA, the CDR3 is TGTGCCACCAGCAGGGACAGGGGGCTTCGCACTGAAGCTTTCTTT.

The chain has TRBV27 and TRBJ1-5, with no clear D. The CDR3 covers 15 residues. Germline CDR1 and CDR2: MNHEY and SMNVEV (reference sequence). Trimming took off 1 base at V and 0 bases at J, with 7 bases between the two ends. CDR3 amino acids: CASSLWQNSNQPQHF. CDR3 bases: TGTGCCAGCAGTTTATGGCAGAATAGCAATCAGCCCCAGCATTTT.

CDR3 protein: CASSPRGRTSGSYNEQFF. The CDR3 DNA follows: TGTGCCAGCAGTCCCAGGGGGAGGACTAGCGGGAGTTATAATGAGCAGTTCTTC. This chain uses TRBV6-4 with TRBJ2-1, with 13 positions matching TRBD2. The V segment lost 5 bases and the J segment 7 bases; nucleotides outside the gene matches: 14. Germline V gives CDR1 MRHNA, CDR2 SNTAGT. CDR3 length equals 18 residues.

V gene TRBV18 combines with J gene TRBJ1-4, with D unclear. Germline CDR1 is KGHSH and CDR2 is LQKENI. The CDR3 sequence is 15 residues long. Trimming took off 4 bases at V and 7 bases at J, with 16 bases between the two ends. In DNA form, the CDR3 reads TGTGCCAGCTCACAGAGCGAAGCGGGGAGTGAAAAACTGTTTTTT. Translating gives CASSQSEAGSEKLFF.

V gene TRBV7-2 combines with J gene TRBJ2-1; TRBD2 matches at 8 bases. V gave up 5 bases and J gave up 3 bases; unmatched junction bases: 12. This CDR3 is built from 17 residues. CDR1 and CDR2 (germline): SGHTA, FQGNSA. This chain's CDR3 is CASSPPGTRRDYNEQFF. For the CDR3, the DNA is TGTGCCAGCAGCCCACCCGGGACTAGAAGGGACTACAATGAGCAGTTCTTC.

The chain joins TRBV6-1 to TRBJ2-7; 9 bases are a match to TRBD2. Germline-derived CDR1 and CDR2 are MNHNS and SASEGT. CDR3 length equals 17 residues. V gave up 0 bases and J gave up 1 base; unmatched junction bases: 7. CDR3 DNA: TGTGCCAGCAGTGAAGCGGCGGGGGGGCCCTCTTCCTACGAGCAGTACTTC. Protein product: CASSEAAGGPSSYEQYF.

This clone showed up just a few times. A read error may account for a junction end that differs from germline. V usage is TRBV7-9 and J usage is TRBJ1-1; D is unclear. CDR1 and CDR2 from the germline V gene are SEHNR and FQNEAQ (reference sequence). The CDR3 runs to 12 residues. The CDR3 sequence is CSSSRENTEAFF. In DNA, the CDR3 is TGTTCCAGCTCAAGAGAGAACACTGAAGCTTTCTTT.

The chain uses TRBV13 and TRBJ2-3; D is perhaps TRBD1 (5 bases). CDR1 PRHDT and CDR2 FYEKMQ come from the germline V gene (reference sequence). V lost 1 base and J 5 bases, leaving 7 bases between the germline ends. The CDR3 contains 13 residues. The CDR3: CASSLEGEDTQYF. CDR3 nucleotide sequence: TGTGCCAGCAGCTTAGAAGGGGAAGATACGCAGTATTTT. The full variable domain, rest sourced from reference TRBV13 and TRBJ2-3, is AAGVIQSPRHLIKEKRETATLKCYPIPRHDTVYWYQQGPGQDPQFLISFYEKMQSDKGSIPDRFSAQQFSDYHSELNMSSLELGDSALYFCASSLEGEDTQYFGPGTRLTVL.

This clone appeared once. V and J are TRBV5-1 and TRBJ2-2; 12 bases match TRBD2. The CDR3 sequence is 17 residues long. The junction had 6 bases not matched to a gene; V was cut back by 4 bases and J by 2 bases. Germline-derived CDR1 and CDR2 are SGHRS and YFSETQ. CDR3: CASSPGTSGFNTGELFF. The CDR3 DNA reads TGCGCCAGCAGCCCCGGGACTAGCGGGTTCAACACCGGGGAGCTGTTTTTT.

The CDR3 nucleotides read TGTGCCAGCAGCTCCGGGACAGGGGTTACCGGGGAGCTGTTTTTT. This translates into CASSSGTGVTGELFF. The J gene is TRBJ2-2, the V gene TRBV7-9, with 10 bases fitting TRBD1. V lost 4 bases to trimming and J lost 5 bases; unmatched junction nucleotides: 4. This CDR3 comprises 15 residues. CDR1 and CDR2 (germline): SEHNR, FQNEAQ (reference sequence).

V and J are TRBV11-2 and TRBJ2-7; weak D call: TRBD1 (6 bases). The CDR3 covers 15 residues. CDR1 is SGHAT, CDR2 FQNNGV, per germline. V shed 0 bases and J shed 5 bases, with 14 bases lying between them. The CDR3 DNA sequence: TGTGCCAGCAGCTTAGAGGGGGCGTATGGCCACGAGCAGTACTTC. The encoded protein is CASSLEGAYGHEQYF.

This chain links TRBV6-1 with TRBJ2-7, with D perhaps matching TRBD2 (6 bases). Germline V gene lookup returns CDR1 MNHNS and CDR2 SASEGT. Trimming removed 7 bases at V and 5 bases at J, with 21 bases between. This CDR3 has 15 amino acids. The CDR3 region is CASTPTSSGSHEQYF. CDR3 coding DNA: TGTGCCAGCACCCCTACTAGCTCCGGTTCCCACGAGCAGTACTTC.

This chain uses TRBV6-6 with TRBJ1-5; the D gene is possibly TRBD1 (6 bases). This CDR3 has 15 amino acids. Germline CDR1 is MNHNY and CDR2 is SVGAGI (reference sequence). V shed 5 bases and J shed 0 bases, with 11 bases lying between them. The CDR3 nucleotides are TGTGCCAGCAGTCGCGGACAGAATAGCAATCAGCCCCAGCATTTT. Its translation is CASSRGQNSNQPQHF.

The chain is built from TRBV15 and TRBJ2-2, with D possibly TRBD1 on 5 matching bases. The V gene lost 2 bases and the J gene lost 3 bases, with 13 bases spanning the gap. The CDR3 is made up of 16 amino acids. CDR1 is LNHNV and CDR2 is YYDKDF in the germline V gene (reference sequence). The CDR3 loop reads CATSRYGQGDTGELFF. CDR3 DNA: TGTGCCACCAGCAGATATGGGCAGGGTGACACCGGGGAGCTGTTTTTT.

This clone was counted once. The chain couples TRBV5-1 to TRBJ1-1; D perhaps matches TRBD1 (6 bases). Germline CDR1 SGHRS, CDR2 YFSETQ. This CDR3 comprises 15 residues. V lost 0 bases and J 4 bases, leaving 13 bases between the germline ends. CDR3 protein: CASSLGQGIGTEAFF. The CDR3 region has the DNA TGCGCCAGCAGCTTGGGGCAGGGGATTGGCACTGAAGCTTTCTTT.

The gene calls are TRBV5-1 and TRBJ1-4; no definite D call. Germline CDR1 reads SGHRS; CDR2 reads YFSETQ. CDR3 length equals 18 residues. The V end lost 0 bases, the J end lost 7 bases, and 22 bases lay between the germline ends. The CDR3 sequence is CASSLESLSFIGSEKLFF. The CDR3 bases are TGCGCCAGCAGCTTGGAGAGCCTCTCATTCATAGGGAGTGAAAAACTGTTTTTT.

The rearrangement uses TRBV14 and TRBJ2-5; D is undetermined. This CDR3 spans 13 amino acids. The V end lost 4 bases, the J end lost 5 bases, and 11 bases lay between the germline ends. Germline V gene lookup returns CDR1 SGHDN and CDR2 FVKESK. CDR3: CASSPRAWETQYF. The CDR3 DNA is TGTGCCAGCAGCCCTCGCGCTTGGGAGACCCAGTACTTC.

The chain has TRBV27 and TRBJ2-1; TRBD1 might be the D (6 bases). Trimming removed 5 bases from V and 10 bases from J, with 12 bases in between. In germline, CDR1 is MNHEY, CDR2 SMNVEV (reference sequence). The CDR3 contains 12 residues. CDR3 region: CASSTQGDEQFF. CDR3 coding DNA: TGTGCCAGCAGTACACAGGGAGACGAGCAGTTCTTC.